The rows below give T cell receptor beta chains drawn from one sample of a study of T cell changes during pregnancy in multiple sclerosis. TCRdb's table, derived via immunoSEQ multiplex PCR, lists solely in-frame clones and lacks some. Here the sample spans about 34,000 clones, around 90% being singletons. This specimen consisted of peripheral blood, obtained in the second trimester of pregnancy. The receptors here all came from a female donor in good health, enrolled as a control in a pregnancy study. CDR3s include the opening cysteine and the closing phenylalanine or tryptophan. D genes are given only for firm matches. Clone sizes are given selectively: once, few, many, or a class where the clone is expanded.

once	TRBJ2-7	12	.	TRBV27	TGTGCCAGCAGTTCCGGGACCTACGAGCAGTACTTC	CASSSGTYEQYF
.	TRBJ2-7	14	TRBD2	TRBV5-1	TGCGCCAGCAGGGCCTTGCGGGGAGGGGACGAGCAGTACTTC	CASRALRGGDEQYF
.	TRBJ2-6	15	.	TRBV29-1	TGCAGCGTTGAAGTCGGGTCCTCTGGGGCCAACGTCCTGACTTTC	CSVEVGSSGANVLTF
.	TRBJ1-6	16	.	TRBV27	TGTGCCAGCAGTTTACCCCGGACAGTGGGTAATTCACCCCTCCACTTT	CASSLPRTVGNSPLHF
.	TRBJ2-1	16	TRBD2	TRBV4-2	TGTGCCAGCAGCCAAAGGCCGGGACTAGACGTGTATGAGCAGTTCTTC	CASSQRPGLDVYEQFF
.	TRBJ2-7	15	TRBD1	TRBV4-1	TGCGCCAGCAGCCCCTGGACAGGCACAGACAACGAGCAGTACTTC	CASSPWTGTDNEQYF
.	TRBJ2-2	18	.	TRBV7-3	TGTGCCAGCAGCCCCGAGGGGGGGAATACGGCGAACACCGGGGAGCTGTTTTTT	CASSPEGGNTANTGELFF
.	TRBJ2-1	19	TRBD2	TRBV30	TGTGCCATGGACACTTGGACTAGCGGGAGCAAAAAGGTGGAGATTGAGCAGTTCTTC	CAMDTWTSGSKKVEIEQFF
once	TRBJ2-1	18	.	TRBV14	TGTGCCAGCAGCCAAGTTATGTCGACGGGGGACTCCTACAATGAGCAGTTCTTC	CASSQVMSTGDSYNEQFF
.	TRBJ2-1	15	TRBD2	TRBV4-2	TGTGCCAGCAGCCAAGATCGCCTAGCGGGCAATGAGCAGTTCTTC	CASSQDRLAGNEQFF
.	TRBJ2-5	13	TRBD1	TRBV19	TGTGCCAGTAGTAGCAGGGACAGGGAGACCCAGTACTTC	CASSSRDRETQYF
.	TRBJ2-6	15	.	TRBV19	TGTGCCAGTAGTATTCTTCCCTCTGGGGCCAACGTCCTGACTTTC	CASSILPSGANVLTF